The T cell receptor beta chain under discussion was sequenced for a study of T cells in Graves' hyperthyroidism and ophthalmopathy. With respect to this clonotype: Antigen specificity is unknown.

TCR beta CDR3 regions were amplified from RNA transcripts. Researchers ran a first-round RT-PCR on the TCR CDR3 using the HTBI primer set. TCRdb re-derived calls from the multiplex PCR reads in MiXCR, one entry per CDR3 protein. The profile covers around 300,000 distinct CDR3 sequences, with over 20% appearing a single time and roughly 60% taken by the ten largest. Study-wide points: Most thyroid clonotypes with frequency above 0.001 were detected in blood.

V gave up 6 bases and J gave up 5 bases; unmatched junction bases: 13. CDR1 is MDHEN and CDR2 is SYDVKM in the germline V gene. This CDR3 spans 17 amino acids. The sequencing sample was made of blood. The chain uses TRBV28 and TRBJ2-1, with 10 bases identical to TRBD2. The source of this sequence is a man aged 25 to 40 with Graves' ophthalmopathy. This CDR3 reads CASSKGGFSGRNNEQFF. The CDR3 DNA reads TGTGCCAGCAGCAAAGGGGGCTTTAGCGGGAGGAACAATGAGCAGTTCTTC.